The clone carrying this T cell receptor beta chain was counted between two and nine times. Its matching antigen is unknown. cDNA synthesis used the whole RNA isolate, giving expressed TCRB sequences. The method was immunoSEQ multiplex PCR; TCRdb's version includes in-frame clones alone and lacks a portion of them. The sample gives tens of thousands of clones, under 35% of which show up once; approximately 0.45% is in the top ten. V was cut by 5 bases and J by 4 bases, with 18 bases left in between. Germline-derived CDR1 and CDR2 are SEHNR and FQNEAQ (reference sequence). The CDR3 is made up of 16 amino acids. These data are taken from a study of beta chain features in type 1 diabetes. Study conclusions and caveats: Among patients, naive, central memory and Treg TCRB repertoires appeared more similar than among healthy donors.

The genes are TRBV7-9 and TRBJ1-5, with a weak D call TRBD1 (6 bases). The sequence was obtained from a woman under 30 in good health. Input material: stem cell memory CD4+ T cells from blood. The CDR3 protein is CASSLSGGPRNQPQHF. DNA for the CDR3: TGTGCCAGCAGCCTCTCGGGGGGCCCCAGAAATCAGCCCCAGCATTTT.